Detailed here is one T cell receptor beta chain. Its antigen is unknown. Donors comprised only Caucasian adults living in Nashville, Tennessee. This sample was included in a study of shared clonotypes between healthy human individuals. Study-wide findings and caveats: Clonotype sharing among donors likely depends on sequencing depth.

Some clones are missing from TCRdb's copy, which holds only in-frame ones; the method was immunoSEQ multiplex PCR. The data hold 2 million to 2.5 million clones, with 85% to 95% observed a single time. Sequencing used naive CD4+ T cells from PBMCs. Specified subset: CD45RA+ positively selected. The receptor was isolated from a man between 18 and 35 years old in good health. Some clones in this sample may be carry-over from other donors' samples.

CDR3 loop: CASSPLAGTGRGANVLTF. Here the CDR3 DNA reads TGCGCCAGCAGCCCGCTCGCCGGGACAGGGAGGGGGGCCAACGTCCTGACTTTC. V and J are TRBV5-1 and TRBJ2-6, with 9 bases fitting TRBD1. The CDR3 spans 18 residues. The V and J ends lost 4 bases and 4 bases, in that order; junction bases with no gene match: 12. Germline V gives CDR1 SGHRS, CDR2 YFSETQ.